One sample yielded the 20 T cell receptor beta chains listed below, sequenced in a study of T cells expressing NK-cell markers. TCRdb reanalyzed the 5' RACE reads, giving one entry per CDR3 protein sequence and no DNA. The sample table sets out about 260,000 distinct CDR3 sequences. Specimen: blood T cells: a sorted CD56 or NKG2C T cell subset, CD4+ or CD8+ T cells, or bulk PBMC T cells (not recorded which). The origin of the receptors is a man between 18 and 35 years old in good health.

V and J are TRBV5-1 and TRBJ1-2; with no DNA, the TCRdb D assignment of TRBD1 cannot be verified. Germline-derived CDR1 and CDR2 are SGHRS and YFSETQ. The CDR3 is 15 residues long. The CDR3 spells CASSLSPPVTNGYTF.

The rearrangement uses TRBV5-1 and TRBJ1-4; TCRdb names TRBD1, which stays unverified in the absence of DNA. There are 18 residues in the CDR3. Per germline, CDR1 SGHRS and CDR2 YFSETQ. The CDR3 protein is CASSLAASRTGTPGKLFF.

The chain employs TRBV12-3 or TRBV12-4 and TRBJ1-1. This CDR3 has 13 residues. CDR3 amino acids: CASSWGVPTEAFF.

The rearrangement links TRBV12-3 or TRBV12-4 to TRBJ2-2; the D call of TRBD2 rests on TCRdb alone, since no DNA is present to check it. The CDR3 length is 16 residues. CDR3: CASSLFGGRADGELFF.

J is TRBJ2-1 and V is TRBV5-5. This CDR3 is 13 amino acids long. From germline, CDR1 is SGHKS and CDR2 YYEKEE (reference sequence). Here the CDR3 reads CATFRSTRNEQFF.

The chain is built from TRBV10-1 and TRBJ2-1; TCRdb's D call of TRBD1 is untestable without DNA. The germline CDR1 and CDR2 sequences are WNHNN and SYGVQD (reference sequence). The CDR3 extends over 15 amino acids. The CDR3 sequence: CASTPGQGTYNEQFF.

This sequence joins TRBV10-3 and TRBJ2-3; TCRdb picks TRBD1, but there is no DNA to check that call. There are 16 residues in the CDR3. Germline CDR1 is ENHRY and CDR2 is SYGVKD. CDR3 protein: CAISDDVAGPTDTQYF.

V usage is TRBV12-3 or TRBV12-4 and J usage is TRBJ2-3; TCRdb names TRBD1, which stays unverified in the absence of DNA. This CDR3 is 12 amino acids long. The CDR3: CASSFMAGAQYF.

The chain employs TRBV6-1 and TRBJ2-1; TCRdb reports TRBD1, a call that lacks DNA to check it against. CDR3 length: 17 amino acids. Germline lookup yields CDR1 MNHNS and CDR2 SASEGT. The CDR3 loop is CASSELVRGLIGNEQFF.

V gene TRBV29-1 combines with J gene TRBJ1-4; no DNA is available, so the TRBD1 call from TCRdb remains unchecked. The CDR3 runs 15 residues. CDR1 and CDR2 (germline): SQVTM, ANQGSEA. CDR3 in amino acids: CSVGRTGSTNEKLFF.

The chain combines TRBV28 with TRBJ2-3. The CDR3 runs to 13 residues. The V gene's germline CDR1 is MDHEN and CDR2 SYDVKM. The CDR3 spells CATRPQSTDTQYF.

The chain links TRBV19 to TRBJ2-2; TCRdb's assignment of TRBD1 cannot be checked, as there is no DNA. CDR1 and CDR2 from the germline V gene are LNHDA and SQIVND (reference sequence). CDR3 size: 15 residues. CDR3 region: CASTARMTGTGELFF.

This chain uses TRBV6-5 with TRBJ2-1. Germline V CDR1 and CDR2: MNHEY, SVGAGI. The CDR3 extends over 12 amino acids. The CDR3 loop is CASSSVTKEQFF.

The chain combines TRBV5-1 with TRBJ2-3; TCRdb designates TRBD1, a call that cannot be tested without DNA. This CDR3 comprises 14 residues. The germline CDR1 and CDR2 sequences are SGHRS and YFSETQ. CDR3 loop: CASSLEFSSGEQYF.

The chain has TRBV12-3 or TRBV12-4 and TRBJ2-1; TCRdb reports TRBD1, a call that lacks DNA to check it against. The CDR3 runs 19 residues. CDR3 in amino acids: CASSLGQGLGGSSYNEQFF.

The chain employs TRBV6-1 and TRBJ2-5; TCRdb's D call of TRBD1 is untestable without DNA. Germline values: CDR1 MNHNS, CDR2 SASEGT. The CDR3 has 16 amino acids. CDR3 amino acids: CASSEASGAFQETQYF.

The genes are TRBV5-5 and TRBJ1-5. The CDR3 runs to 14 residues. Germline CDR1 and CDR2: SGHKS and YYEKEE (reference sequence). CDR3: CASSRGPINQPQHF. The full variable domain, in which reference TRBV5-5 and TRBJ1-5 provide the parts outside the CDR3, is DAGVTQSPTHLIKTRGQQVTLRCSPISGHKSVSWYQQVLGQGPQFIFQYYEKEERGRGNFPDRFSARQFPNYSSELNVNALLLGDSALYLCASSRGPINQPQHFGDGTRLSIL.

CDR3 protein: CATSDRDSLSYEQYF. The chain carries TRBV24-1 and TRBJ2-7; TCRdb's D call, TRBD1, is unchecked because there is no DNA. The V gene's germline CDR1 is KGHDR and CDR2 SFDVKD. The CDR3 extends over 15 amino acids.

The rearrangement links TRBV12-3 or TRBV12-4 to TRBJ2-1; TCRdb picks TRBD2, but there is no DNA to check that call. CDR3 length: 17 amino acids. CDR3 protein: CASSSPRRGTRNNEQFF.

This sequence joins TRBV12-3 or TRBV12-4 and TRBJ2-7; TCRdb's assignment of TRBD1 cannot be checked, as there is no DNA. This CDR3 spans 15 amino acids. The CDR3 sequence: CASSGQPPDSYEQYF.